The clone carrying this T cell receptor beta chain came up once. There are 11 residues in the CDR3. V was clipped by 4 bases and J by 7 bases, with 10 bases between them. Per germline, CDR1 SQVTM and CDR2 ANQGSEA. The record originates from a study of CD8+ T cells in alopecia areata. Study information: Scalp area affected, as a percentage, set the severity score of treated patients.

The sample's treatment: oral pan-JAK inhibitor, 5-10 mg twice daily. Extracted RNA was reverse transcribed into cDNA, the sequencing template. Method: immunoSEQ multiplex PCR; TCRdb's copy keeps in-frame clones and lacks some. The sample holds roughly 92,000 clones, over 70% seen once. The chain recombines TRBV29-1 with TRBJ1-2; D might be TRBD1 (6 bases). The sequence was collected from a human donor with alopecia areata. The sequencing used CD8+ T cells sorted from blood, collected at week 44, from a patient treated with tofacitinib. For the CDR3, the DNA is TGCAGCGTTGTAACAGGGCTTGGCTACACCTTC. Amino acid sequence: CSVVTGLGYTF.